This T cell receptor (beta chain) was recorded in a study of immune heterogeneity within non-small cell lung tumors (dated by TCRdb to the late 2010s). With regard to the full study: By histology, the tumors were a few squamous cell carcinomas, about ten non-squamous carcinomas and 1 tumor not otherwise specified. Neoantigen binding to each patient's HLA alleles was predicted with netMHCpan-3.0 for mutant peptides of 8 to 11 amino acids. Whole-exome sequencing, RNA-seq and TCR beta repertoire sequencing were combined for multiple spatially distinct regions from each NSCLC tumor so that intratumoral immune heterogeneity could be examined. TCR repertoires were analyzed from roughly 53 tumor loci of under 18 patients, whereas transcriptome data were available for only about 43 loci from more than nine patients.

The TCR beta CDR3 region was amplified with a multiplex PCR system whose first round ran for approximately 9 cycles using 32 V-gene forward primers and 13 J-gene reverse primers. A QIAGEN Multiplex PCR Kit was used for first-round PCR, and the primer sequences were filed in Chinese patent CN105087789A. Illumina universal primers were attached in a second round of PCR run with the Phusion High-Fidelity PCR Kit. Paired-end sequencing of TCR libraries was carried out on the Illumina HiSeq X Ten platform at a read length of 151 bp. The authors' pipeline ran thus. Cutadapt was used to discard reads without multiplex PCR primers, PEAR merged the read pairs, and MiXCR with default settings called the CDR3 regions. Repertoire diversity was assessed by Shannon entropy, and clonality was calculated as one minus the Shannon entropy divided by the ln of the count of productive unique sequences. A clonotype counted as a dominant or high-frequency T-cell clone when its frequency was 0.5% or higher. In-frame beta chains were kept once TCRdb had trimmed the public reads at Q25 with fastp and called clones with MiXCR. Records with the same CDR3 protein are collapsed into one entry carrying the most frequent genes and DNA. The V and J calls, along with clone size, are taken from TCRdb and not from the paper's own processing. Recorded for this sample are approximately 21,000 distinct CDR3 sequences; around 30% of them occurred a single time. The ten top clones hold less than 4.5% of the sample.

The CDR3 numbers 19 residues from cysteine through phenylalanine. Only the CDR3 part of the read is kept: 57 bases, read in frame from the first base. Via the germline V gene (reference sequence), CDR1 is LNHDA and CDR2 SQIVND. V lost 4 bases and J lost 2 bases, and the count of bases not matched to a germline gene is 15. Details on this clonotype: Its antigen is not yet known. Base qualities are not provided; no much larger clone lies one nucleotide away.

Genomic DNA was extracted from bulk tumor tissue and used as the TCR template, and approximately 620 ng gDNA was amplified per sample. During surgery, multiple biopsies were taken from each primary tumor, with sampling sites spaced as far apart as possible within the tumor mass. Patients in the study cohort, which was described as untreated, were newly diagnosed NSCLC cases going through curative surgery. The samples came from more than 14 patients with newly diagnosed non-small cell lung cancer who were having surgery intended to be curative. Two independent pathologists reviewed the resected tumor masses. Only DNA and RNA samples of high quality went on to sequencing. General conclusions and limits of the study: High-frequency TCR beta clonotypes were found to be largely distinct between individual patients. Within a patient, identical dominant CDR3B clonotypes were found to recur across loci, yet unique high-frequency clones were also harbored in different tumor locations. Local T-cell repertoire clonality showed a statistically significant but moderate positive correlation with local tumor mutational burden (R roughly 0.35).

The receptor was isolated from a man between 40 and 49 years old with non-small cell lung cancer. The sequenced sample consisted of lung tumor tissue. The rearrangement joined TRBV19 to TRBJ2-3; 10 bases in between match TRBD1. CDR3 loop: CASSTALRTGGVVTDTQYF. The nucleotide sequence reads TGTGCCAGTAGTACCGCTCTCCGGACAGGGGGAGTCGTCACAGATACGCAGTATTTT.